The source of this TCR beta chain is a study of blood T cells in healthy people across ages. This CDR3 contains 15 residues. The V end was cut by 6 bases, the J end by 0 bases, with 12 bases between. Germline V CDR1 and CDR2: SGHRS, YFSETQ. The second PCR ran roughly 6 to 11 cycles with a sample-barcoded 5' primer and J-beta primers. Each cDNA molecule received a tag from a template-switch adaptor that had 12 random nucleotides. Via MiXCR, TCRdb re-called the 5' RACE reads, giving one row per CDR3 protein. In the table there are 550,000 to 750,000 distinct CDR3 sequences, roughly 21% of which are singletons.

The rearrangement uses TRBV5-1 and TRBJ2-2, with D possibly matching TRBD1 (5 bases). Material: blood. This receptor was identified in a man aged 70 or older in good health. The CDR3 bases are TGCGCCAGCAACGGCCAGGGAACGAACACCGGGGAGCTGTTTTTT. It encodes CASNGQGTNTGELFF.